These T cell receptor beta chains were read from a single sample in a study of blood T cells in healthy people across ages. TCRdb passed the 5' RACE reads through MiXCR, listing each CDR3 protein once. This table holds around 1,100,000 distinct CDR3 sequences, roughly two fifths found once. Sequenced input: blood. Source of these receptors: a young man in good health. The CDR3 runs from the conserved cysteine through the conserved F or W. Each record gives: CDR3 length, clone size, J gene, D gene, V gene, CDR3 DNA, CDR3 protein. The D gene is left open where the match is weak. Size is omitted from some rows. Given values are once, few, many or a class for expanded clones.

>13|NA|TRBJ1-1|NA|TRBV6-6
TGTGCCAGCACTGGGGCAGTCGACACTGAAGCTTTCTTT
CASTGAVDTEAFF
>14|NA|TRBJ2-1|TRBD2|TRBV20-1
TGCAGTGCTAGAGGTATTAGCGGGGGCAATGAGCAGTTCTTC
CSARGISGGNEQFF
>15|few|TRBJ2-5|TRBD2|TRBV20-1
TGCAGTGCCACCCAACTGACTAGCGGGGGAGAGACCCAGTACTTC
CSATQLTSGGETQYF
>15|NA|TRBJ1-4|NA|TRBV14
TGTGCCAGCAGCCCTTCCTTATCAACGGGGGAAAAACTGTTTTTT
CASSPSLSTGEKLFF
>14|NA|TRBJ1-2|TRBD1|TRBV29-1
TGCAGCGTTGAAGGGACAGGGGGCAACTATGGCTACACCTTC
CSVEGTGGNYGYTF
>16|NA|TRBJ2-2|TRBD1|TRBV9
TGTGCCAGCAGCCCCAGGGACAGGAAACACGCCGGGGAGCTGTTTTTT
CASSPRDRKHAGELFF
>19|NA|TRBJ2-3|TRBD2|TRBV20-1
TGCAGTGCTAGAGATAGGGAGGGACTAGCGGGGGGCCCGGGGGATACGCAGTATTTT
CSARDREGLAGGPGDTQYF
>16|few|TRBJ2-5|NA|TRBV5-1
TGCGCCAGCAGGGGCGGGACTTTCCCTTACCAAGAGACCCAGTACTTC
CASRGGTFPYQETQYF
>15|NA|TRBJ1-6|NA|TRBV6-6
TGTGCCAGCAGTTACTTTGAGGAGGTTCGCTCACCCCTCCACTTT
CASSYFEEVRSPLHF
>17|NA|TRBJ2-1|TRBD2|TRBV5-1
TGCGCCAGCAGCTTGACTAGCGGCCAAAGCTCCTACAATGAGCAGTTCTTC
CASSLTSGQSSYNEQFF
>11|many|TRBJ2-7|NA|TRBV2
TGTGCCAGCACTCCGGGGTACGAGCAGTACTTC
CASTPGYEQYF
>11|NA|TRBJ2-1|NA|TRBV7-9
TGTGCCAGCAGTTGGCATGGTGAGCAGTTCTTC
CASSWHGEQFF
>16|NA|TRBJ2-7|TRBD2|TRBV7-9
TGTGCCAGCAGCACCAATAGCGGGGGGCGCCACAATGAGCAGTACTTC
CASSTNSGGRHNEQYF
>12|few|TRBJ2-7|NA|TRBV7-2
TGTGCCAGCAGCCAAAAGGTATATGAGCAGTACTTC
CASSQKVYEQYF
>21|few|TRBJ1-6|TRBD1|TRBV9
TGTGCCAGCAGCTCCCGCCGGGGGACAGGGGGCCCGAGCTCCTATAATTCACCCCTCCACTTT
CASSSRRGTGGPSSYNSPLHF
>15|few|TRBJ1-2|NA|TRBV6-6
TGTGCCAGCGCCGAAGCCCCTGGAGCTAACTATGGCTACACCTTC
CASAEAPGANYGYTF
>14|NA|TRBJ1-4|NA|TRBV6-5
TGTGCCAGCAGGTTGGGACACGCTAATGAAAAACTGTTTTTT
CASRLGHANEKLFF
>12|NA|TRBJ2-3|NA|TRBV6-5
TGTGTCAGCAGCCCGTCAACAGATACGCAGTATTTT
CVSSPSTDTQYF
>14|NA|TRBJ2-3|NA|TRBV2
TGTGCCAGCAGAAGGGAGAAGGGGACAGATACGCAGTATTTT
CASRREKGTDTQYF
>14|NA|TRBJ2-7|NA|TRBV7-9
TGTGCCAGCAGCTTAGGTTCGAGGTATGACGAGCAGTACTTC
CASSLGSRYDEQYF
>16|NA|TRBJ2-7|NA|TRBV27
TGTGCCAGCAGTTTAAAATGGAGGGAGGTGAAATACGAGCAGTACTTC
CASSLKWREVKYEQYF
>13|NA|TRBJ1-5|NA|TRBV27
TGTGCCAGCAGTTTTCACCGCAATCAACCCCAGCATTTT
CASSFHRNQPQHF
>14|NA|TRBJ1-2|TRBD1|TRBV5-6
TGTGCCAGCAGCTTGCCTAGGACAGGTCTTGGCTACACCTTC
CASSLPRTGLGYTF
>15|many|TRBJ2-5|TRBD1|TRBV5-1
TGCGCCAGCAGCTTGGTTACAGGGGGCTTGGAGACCCAGTACTTC
CASSLVTGGLETQYF
>15|NA|TRBJ2-5|NA|TRBV6-5
TGTGCCAGCAGTCGCCCCTCTAGGGGTCAAGAGACCCAGTACTTC
CASSRPSRGQETQYF
>14|NA|TRBJ1-1|NA|TRBV30
TGTGCCTGGAGTGTGATGGGACTGAACACTGAAGCTTTCTTT
CAWSVMGLNTEAFF
>16|NA|TRBJ1-5|NA|TRBV5-1
TGCGCCAGCAGCTTGGGGGAGGACAGAGGGAATCAGCCCCAGCATTTT
CASSLGEDRGNQPQHF
>15|NA|TRBJ1-4|NA|TRBV29-1
TGCAGCGTTCGAGCCTCGGGGGGGGGAAATGAAAAACTGTTTTTT
CSVRASGGGNEKLFF
>13|many|TRBJ2-7|TRBD2|TRBV28
TGTGCCAGCAGTTCTAGCGGGCCCTACGAGCAGTACTTC
CASSSSGPYEQYF
>12|few|TRBJ1-1|NA|TRBV3-1
TGTGCCAGCAGCCAAGCTGATACTGAAGCTTTCTTT
CASSQADTEAFF
>14|few|TRBJ1-2|TRBD1|TRBV28
TGTGCCAGCAGCGACAGGGGTGGGCACTATGGCTACACCTTC
CASSDRGGHYGYTF
>14|few|TRBJ2-7|TRBD1|TRBV29-1
TGCAGCGTTGGAGGGACAGGGGTTGCCGACGAGCAGTACTTC
CSVGGTGVADEQYF
>14|few|TRBJ2-1|NA|TRBV7-9
TGTGCCAGCAGCTTAGAAGAGGGTGCGAATGAGCAGTTCTTC
CASSLEEGANEQFF
>11|NA|TRBJ1-2|NA|TRBV5-1
TGCGCCAGCAGCTACCAAGGTGGCTACACCTTC
CASSYQGGYTF
>15|NA|TRBJ2-5|NA|TRBV3-1
TGTGCCAGCAGCCAAGAGGGCCCCCTCGCGGAGACCCAGTACTTC
CASSQEGPLAETQYF
>14|NA|TRBJ2-7|NA|TRBV11-2
TGTGCCAGCAGCTTAGAGCGCGCAGGGAATGGGCAGTACTTC
CASSLERAGNGQYF
>14|few|TRBJ2-1|NA|TRBV3-1
TGTGCCAGCAGCCAAGATCCCGTAAGCAATGAGCAGTTCTTC
CASSQDPVSNEQFF
>16|NA|TRBJ1-4|NA|TRBV11-2
TGTGCCAGCAGCCTAGGCCCGAGGGGCAGCGGTGAAAAACTGTTTTTT
CASSLGPRGSGEKLFF
>16|NA|TRBJ1-2|NA|TRBV14
TGTGCCAGCAGCCTCACCTCCAAGACAGCACTCTATGGCCACACCTTC
CASSLTSKTALYGHTF
>13|NA|TRBJ2-7|NA|TRBV7-2
TGTGCCAGCAGCTTAGCGCTAGCCTCCGGGGAGTACTTC
CASSLALASGEYF
>15|NA|TRBJ1-2|TRBD1|TRBV25-1
TGTGCCAGCAGCTGCGTGGACAGGGAAAAATGTGGCTACACCTTC
CASSCVDREKCGYTF
>16|few|TRBJ1-5|TRBD1|TRBV20-1
TGCAGTGCTAGAGTCGGGACAGGGAGGGATAATCAGCCCCAGCATTTT
CSARVGTGRDNQPQHF
>16|NA|TRBJ2-1|TRBD2|TRBV20-1
TGCAGTGCTCAAACGGGACTAGCGGGGGGGCCCAATGAGCAGTTCTTC
CSAQTGLAGGPNEQFF
>18|many|TRBJ1-5|NA|TRBV20-1
TGCAGTGCTAGAGCAAAAGGAGCCGGAACCCATAGCAATCAGCCCCAGCATTTT
CSARAKGAGTHSNQPQHF
>15|NA|TRBJ2-1|NA|TRBV27
TGTGCCAGCAGTCCTCGGATTTACTCCTACAATGAGCAGTTCTTC
CASSPRIYSYNEQFF
>15|few|TRBJ2-3|NA|TRBV11-2
TGTGCCAGCAGCGCATCGAGCGGACACACAGATACGCAGTATTTT
CASSASSGHTDTQYF
>14|few|TRBJ2-7|NA|TRBV11-2
TGTGCCAGCAGCTTACCAGGGTTTGGCTACGAGCAGTACTTC
CASSLPGFGYEQYF
>13|few|TRBJ1-2|NA|TRBV20-1
TGCAGTTTGGGGCCCTATCGGGACTATGGCTACACCTTC
CSLGPYRDYGYTF
>14|NA|TRBJ2-7|NA|TRBV12-3/TRBV12-4
TGTGCCAGCAGTTACTGGATGGTTAACAATGAGCAGTACTTC
CASSYWMVNNEQYF
>15|many|TRBJ2-3|NA|TRBV12-3/TRBV12-4
TGTGCCAGCAGACCGATCACAGGGCTCCCAGATACGCAGTATTTT
CASRPITGLPDTQYF
>13|NA|TRBJ2-7|NA|TRBV20-1
TGCAGTGCTTTGGGGCCGGGGGCCTACGAGCAGTACTTC
CSALGPGAYEQYF
>16|NA|TRBJ1-1|NA|TRBV6-2/TRBV6-3
TGTGCCAGCAGTTACTTTACAAGGGGGGCGAGCACTGAAGCTTTCTTT
CASSYFTRGASTEAFF
>15|few|TRBJ1-5|NA|TRBV27
TGTGCCAGCAGTGGGACACCTAATGTTGGGCAGCCCCAGCATTTT
CASSGTPNVGQPQHF
>15|NA|TRBJ2-1|TRBD2|TRBV5-1
TGCGCCAGCAGGCCGACTAGCGGGGACTACAATGAGCAGTTCTTC
CASRPTSGDYNEQFF